Listed below are T cell receptor beta chains from one sample, sequenced in a study of CD8+ T cells in alopecia areata. Here immunoSEQ multiplex PCR was the method, and the copy in TCRdb shows in-frame clones only, minus some. The sample has 80,000 to 100,000 clones; roughly 45% are singletons. Specimen: CD8+ T cells sorted from blood, collected at week 24, from a patient treated with tofacitinib. The receptor source for this set is a human donor with alopecia areata. CDR3s include the opening cysteine and the closing phenylalanine or tryptophan. The D gene is left open where the match is weak. The size of a clone is reported for some rows only, either as once, few or many, or as a class for expanded clones.

V	J	D	size	CDR3	DNA
TRBV27	TRBJ2-3	-	-	CASSLIRRPTDTQYF	TGTGCCAGCAGTTTAATTAGAAGACCAACTGATACGCAGTATTTT
TRBV30	TRBJ1-1	-	once	CAWSVDRNTEAFF	TGTGCCTGGAGTGTAGACCGGAACACTGAAGCTTTCTTT
TRBV13	TRBJ1-4	-	-	CASSLGRNPPKEKLFF	TGTGCCAGCAGCTTAGGAAGGAACCCCCCGAAGGAAAAACTGTTTTTT
TRBV4-1	TRBJ2-7	-	few	CASSQEVSEVYEQYF	TGCGCCAGCAGCCAAGAGGTGTCGGAGGTCTACGAGCAGTACTTC
TRBV7-8	TRBJ2-7	TRBD1	few	CASSSDRGNEQYF	TGTGCCAGCAGCTCGGACAGGGGTAACGAGCAGTACTTC
TRBV6-5	TRBJ1-4	-	-	CASTPRPESNEKLFF	TGTGCCAGCACCCCCCGTCCGGAGTCTAATGAAAAACTGTTTTTT
TRBV7-9	TRBJ2-1	-	-	CASSLAPQYNEQFF	TGTGCCAGCAGCTTAGCGCCTCAATACAATGAGCAGTTCTTC
TRBV7-9	TRBJ1-2	TRBD1	few	CASSLGARGSHGYTF	TGTGCCAGCAGCTTGGGGGCCAGGGGGTCTCATGGCTACACCTTC
TRBV30	TRBJ1-1	-	-	CAWSDRVRTEAFF	TGTGCCTGGAGTGACAGGGTTAGGACTGAAGCTTTCTTT
TRBV25-1	TRBJ1-1	-	-	CASSEFWGGDMAFF	TGTGCCAGCAGTGAATTTTGGGGGGGCGATATGGCTTTCTTT
TRBV5-1	TRBJ1-2	-	-	CASSLADSPSSRDGYTF	TGCGCCAGCAGCTTGGCCGACAGCCCCTCGTCTAGAGATGGCTACACCTTC
TRBV19	TRBJ2-2	-	-	CASSAEGELFF	TGTGCCAGTAGTGCGGAGGGGGAGCTGTTTTTT
TRBV4-2	TRBJ2-6	-	few	CASSQESPPGAGANVLTF	TGTGCCAGCAGCCAAGAGTCCCCTCCGGGGGCCGGGGCCAACGTCCTGACTTTC
TRBV6-6	TRBJ2-7	TRBD2	-	CASSALAGGDEQYF	TGTGCCAGCAGTGCCTTAGCGGGAGGTGACGAGCAGTACTTC
TRBV4-2	TRBJ2-7	TRBD2	-	CASSQDRTSGSLKYEQYF	TGTGCCAGCAGCCAAGACCGGACTAGCGGGAGCCTTAAGTACGAGCAGTACTTC
TRBV15	TRBJ2-7	TRBD2	few	CATSRTIAGVGEQYF	TGTGCCACCAGCAGAACAATAGCGGGAGTTGGCGAGCAGTACTTC
TRBV7-3	TRBJ2-1	-	-	CASSPMGSSLEYEQFF	TGTGCCAGCAGCCCAATGGGTTCTAGCCTTGAGTATGAGCAGTTCTTC
TRBV29-1	TRBJ2-1	TRBD2	-	CSVEVPRYASGLSYNEQFF	TGCAGCGTTGAAGTGCCGAGGTACGCTAGCGGGCTTTCCTACAATGAGCAGTTCTTC
TRBV5-4	TRBJ2-1	TRBD2	few	CASSTPPGGNEQFF	TGTGCCAGCAGCACCCCTCCGGGAGGCAATGAGCAGTTCTTC
TRBV27	TRBJ2-5	-	-	CASSLLGFRGQETQYF	TGTGCCAGCAGTTTACTAGGTTTCAGGGGCCAAGAGACCCAGTACTTC
TRBV30	TRBJ1-2	-	few	CAWRHTYGYTF	TGTGCCTGGAGACACACCTATGGCTACACCTTC
TRBV30	TRBJ2-7	-	once	CAWRGPASEQYF	TGTGCCTGGAGGGGACCAGCTAGCGAGCAGTACTTC
TRBV9	TRBJ2-2	TRBD2	-	CATSGGTFGGELFF	TGTGCCACCTCCGGGGGGACTTTTGGCGGGGAGCTGTTTTTT
TRBV11-2	TRBJ2-1	-	-	CASSPESYNEQFF	TGTGCCAGCAGCCCTGAGTCCTACAATGAGCAGTTCTTC
TRBV7-9	TRBJ1-1	-	-	CASSRRTDTEAFF	TGTGCCAGCAGCCGTAGGACAGACACTGAAGCTTTCTTT
TRBV9	TRBJ2-7	-	few	CASSPNPRGIYEQYF	TGTGCCAGCAGCCCGAACCCAAGGGGAATCTACGAGCAGTACTTC
TRBV30	TRBJ2-1	TRBD2	-	CAWSAGTSGTNEQFF	TGTGCCTGGAGTGCAGGGACTAGCGGGACAAATGAGCAGTTCTTC
TRBV6-6	TRBJ2-7	-	-	CALGSSYEQYF	TGTGCCTTAGGGAGCTCCTACGAGCAGTACTTC
TRBV9	TRBJ2-1	-	-	CASSVVGSSYNEQFF	TGTGCCAGCAGCGTTGTCGGGAGCTCCTACAATGAGCAGTTCTTC
TRBV27	TRBJ2-2	TRBD2	-	CASSARLAGGPGELFF	TGTGCCAGCAGTGCCCGACTAGCGGGAGGGCCCGGGGAGCTGTTTTTT
TRBV19	TRBJ2-1	-	once	CASSITVYNEQFF	TGTGCCAGTAGTATAACGGTGTACAATGAGCAGTTCTTC
TRBV7-8	TRBJ2-3	-	-	CASSLPTSALNTQYF	TGTGCCAGCAGCTTACCGACCAGCGCATTGAATACGCAGTATTTT
TRBV7-8	TRBJ1-1	-	few	CASSLEGNTEAFF	TGTGCCAGCAGCTTAGAGGGGAACACTGAAGCTTTCTTT
TRBV4-1	TRBJ1-5	-	few	CASSQQRARNQPQHF	TGCGCCAGCAGCCAACAGAGAGCACGCAATCAGCCCCAGCATTTT
TRBV6-4	TRBJ2-1	-	-	CASSETPSSYNEQFF	TGTGCCAGCAGTGAGACTCCTAGCTCCTACAATGAGCAGTTCTTC
TRBV7-9	TRBJ2-2	-	-	CASSQSGEAGELFF	TGTGCCAGCAGCCAATCGGGGGAGGCCGGGGAGCTGTTTTTT
TRBV14	TRBJ2-1	-	few	CASSQAGYNEQFF	TGTGCCAGCAGCCAAGCTGGTTACAATGAGCAGTTCTTC
TRBV10-3	TRBJ2-5	TRBD1	-	CAISEPDRYPETQYF	TGTGCCATCAGTGAGCCGGACAGGTACCCAGAGACCCAGTACTTC
TRBV5-4	TRBJ2-1	TRBD2	few	CASSAGWTSANFEQFF	TGTGCCAGCAGCGCGGGTTGGACTAGCGCTAACTTTGAGCAGTTCTTC
TRBV7-2	TRBJ2-1	TRBD2	-	CASSFSGRDRNEQFF	TGTGCCAGCAGCTTTAGCGGGAGGGATAGAAATGAGCAGTTCTTC
TRBV30	TRBJ1-1	-	few	CAWSVRGEGEAFF	TGTGCCTGGAGTGTACGAGGGGAAGGTGAAGCTTTCTTT
TRBV27	TRBJ2-5	-	-	CASRLGLYQETQYF	TGTGCCAGCAGGCTGGGCTTGTACCAAGAGACCCAGTACTTC
TRBV4-1	TRBJ2-7	-	-	CASSQDRAEGSYEQYF	TGCGCCAGCAGCCAAGATAGGGCGGAAGGCTCCTACGAGCAGTACTTC
TRBV5-1	TRBJ2-1	-	-	CASSIRDSPFPDEQFF	TGCGCCAGCAGCATAAGGGACTCCCCGTTCCCGGATGAGCAGTTCTTC
TRBV5-1	TRBJ1-1	-	-	CASSPEGKNTEAFF	TGCGCCAGCAGCCCCGAGGGAAAGAACACTGAAGCTTTCTTT
TRBV10-3	TRBJ1-1	-	few	CAIMETNTEAFF	TGTGCCATCATGGAGACGAACACTGAAGCTTTCTTT